One and the same sample provided the 27 T cell receptor beta chains below, sequenced in a study of regulatory T cells in long-lasting Graves disease (dated by TCRdb to about 2021). The sample's time point label, decoded: newly diagnosed GD, antithyroid drugs for less than 3 months. RNA was extracted from PBMCs in TRIzol for both TCR sequencing and RNA sequencing. Library method: multiplex PCR. The instrument given in TCRdb is Illumina HiSeq 4000. iRepertoire HTBI primers and Arm-PCR amplification of CDR3 regions were used to construct TCR beta libraries. TCRdb itself trimmed the public reads at Q25 with fastp, ran MiXCR and retained productive beta chains. Identical CDR3 proteins give one entry, which carries the most common genes and DNA. The sample profile shows about 470,000 distinct CDR3 sequences; 15% of them were found once. Of the sample, around 15% is held by the ten largest clones. The same data also went into a second study, on T cells in Graves' hyperthyroidism and ophthalmopathy.

The sequencing here drew on peripheral blood mononuclear cells (PBMCs), taken at new diagnosis, from a patient treated with antithyroid drugs. Receptors originate from a woman aged 25 to 39 with Graves disease. Donor details come from another sample of the same person, matched by shared clones.

The table lists this clonotype with many counts. V and J are TRBV11-2 and TRBJ1-2; 8 nucleotides line up with TRBD1. This CDR3 is 17 amino acids long. Germline CDR1 and CDR2: SGHAT and FQNNGV. With 1 base clipped from V and 2 bases from J, the junction kept 9 bases outside the gene matches. The DNA for the CDR3 is TGTGCCAGCAGCTTAGGCGAACCGGGACAGGAAAACTATGGCTACACCTTC. Its protein is CASSLGEPGQENYGYTF.

The chain recombines TRBV2 with TRBJ2-7; tentative D call: TRBD1 (6 bases). The V and J ends lost 8 bases and 2 bases respectively, with 16 bases between them. Germline values: CDR1 SNHLY, CDR2 FYNNEI. This CDR3 comprises 14 residues. The CDR3 reads CASLTGSRTYEQYF. The CDR3 DNA follows: TGTGCCAGCCTTACAGGGAGTCGGACCTACGAGCAGTACTTC. The full variable domain, completed using reference TRBV2 and TRBJ2-7, is EPEVTQTPSHQVTQMGQEVILRCVPISNHLYFYWYRQILGQKVEFLVSFYNNEISEKSEIFDDQFSVERPDGSNFTLKIRSTKLEDSAMYFCASLTGSRTYEQYFGPGTRLTVT.

This clonotype was counted ten times or more. The chain is built from TRBV5-1 and TRBJ2-7, with a weak D call TRBD1 (7 bases). Per germline, CDR1 SGHRS and CDR2 YFSETQ. This CDR3 is 13 amino acids long. The ends were cut back, 7 bases at V and 3 bases at J, with 14 bases in the middle. In nucleotides, the CDR3 is TGCGCCAGCTCGGGGGACAGCTACTACGAGCAGTACTTC. This translates into CASSGDSYYEQYF.

The rearrangement links TRBV14 to TRBJ2-3; no firm D call. CDR1 and CDR2 (germline): SGHDN, FVKESK. The CDR3 runs to 12 residues. V gave up 2 bases and J gave up 4 bases, with 4 bases separating them. The CDR3 DNA reads as TGTGCCAGCAGCCAACCCGCAGATACGCAGTATTTT. Its protein is CASSQPADTQYF.

This clonotype was observed many times. The V gene is TRBV5-1, the J gene TRBJ2-7; 9 nucleotides line up with TRBD1. This CDR3 has 14 residues. Germline CDR1 reads SGHRS; CDR2 reads YFSETQ. With 2 bases clipped from V and 5 bases from J, the junction kept 5 bases outside the gene matches. The CDR3 region has the DNA TGCGCCAGCAGCTTCGGGACAGGGACTCACGAGCAGTACTTC. This translates into CASSFGTGTHEQYF.

This clonotype was observed a handful of times. The chain joins TRBV4-1 to TRBJ2-1; 8 nucleotides align to TRBD2. The J segment lost 2 bases and the V segment lost 7 bases, leaving 7 bases of the junction unmatched. The CDR3 is 15 residues long. Germline loops: CDR1 MGHRA, CDR2 YSYEKL. The CDR3 bases are TGCGCCAGCACCATCCCCGGGAGGGCCTACAATGAGCAGTTCTTC. Protein sequence: CASTIPGRAYNEQFF.

Points on this clonotype: A much larger clone lies one base from this, so it may be a read error. The chain is built from TRBV12-3 or TRBV12-4 and TRBJ1-1; 7 bases agree with TRBD1. The J segment lost 3 bases and the V segment lost 7 bases, leaving 11 bases of the junction unmatched. The CDR3 is made up of 15 amino acids. CDR3 sequence reads: CASTDEWTGYTEAFF. CDR3 coding DNA: TGTGCCAGCACTGACGAGTGGACAGGCTACACTGAAGCTTTCTTT.

V gene TRBV20-1 combines with J gene TRBJ1-2; 8 bases align to TRBD1. After removal of 4 bases from V and 4 bases from J, the junction contained 11 bases not matched to a gene. Germline V gene sequence: CDR1 DFQATT, CDR2 SNEGSKA (reference sequence). The CDR3 has 15 amino acids. The CDR3: CSAISGGPLLYGYTF. The CDR3 DNA is TGCAGTGCTATTTCAGGGGGCCCCCTACTCTATGGCTACACCTTC.

This clonotype was counted many times. The chain combines TRBV3-1 with TRBJ1-2; D is unresolved. In germline, CDR1 is LGHDT, CDR2 YNNKEL (reference sequence). With 0 bases removed from V and 8 bases from J, the gap between germline ends came to 13 bases. This CDR3 has 14 residues. The CDR3 loop reads CASSQETGSRGYTF. In DNA form, the CDR3 reads TGTGCCAGCAGCCAAGAGACTGGAAGCAGGGGCTACACCTTC. Based on the CDR3 plus reference TRBV3-1 and TRBJ1-2, the full variable domain is DTAVSQTPKYLVTQMGNDKSIKCEQNLGHDTMYWYKQDSKKFLKIMFSYNNKELIINETVPNRFSPKSPDKAHLNLHINSLELGDSAVYFCASSQETGSRGYTFGSGTRLTVV.

Only a few counts were recorded for this clonotype. The chain combines TRBV20-1 with TRBJ2-1; the match to TRBD2 covers 15 bases. From germline, CDR1 is DFQATT and CDR2 SNEGSKA (reference sequence). The CDR3 consists of 15 residues. J lost 9 bases, V lost 4 bases, and 7 bases had no gene match. The CDR3, as DNA: TGCAGTGCTACGGGGACTAGCGGGAGGCTCGGTGAGCAGTTCTTC. Its protein product is CSATGTSGRLGEQFF.

The chain uses TRBV28 and TRBJ1-5; weak D call: TRBD1 (5 bases). The CDR3 runs to 16 residues. V was clipped by 4 bases and J by 0 bases, with 13 bases between them. Germline V lookup: CDR1 MDHEN, CDR2 SYDVKM. This chain's CDR3 is CASSSHRIYSNQPQHF. CDR3 DNA sequence: TGTGCCAGCAGTTCACACAGGATATATAGCAATCAGCCCCAGCATTTT.

In its sample, this clonotype was seen many times. This rearrangement joins TRBV27 to TRBJ1-1; maybe TRBD1 (5 bases). CDR1 is MNHEY and CDR2 is SMNVEV in the germline V gene (reference sequence). The CDR3 totals 14 residues. Trimming took off 5 bases at V and 1 base at J, with 11 bases between the two ends. CDR3 protein: CASSTYTGNTEAFF. The CDR3 DNA follows: TGTGCCAGCAGTACGTATACAGGGAACACTGAAGCTTTCTTT.

The chain couples TRBV10-3 to TRBJ1-3; D is ambiguous. The germline gives CDR1 ENHRY, CDR2 SYGVKD. This CDR3 is built from 14 residues. The V and J ends lost 6 bases and 0 bases respectively, with 9 bases between them. CDR3 nucleotide sequence: TGTGCCATCAGCCCACAGAACTCTGGAAACACCATATATTTT. This codes for CAISPQNSGNTIYF.

The chain recombines TRBV10-3 with TRBJ1-5; D ambiguous. This CDR3 contains 14 residues. V shed 2 bases and J shed 4 bases, with 9 bases lying between them. CDR1 ENHRY and CDR2 SYGVKD come from the germline V gene. The DNA for the CDR3 is TGTGCCATCAGTGAGGCAGGAGGGAATCAGCCCCAGCATTTT. It is translated as CAISEAGGNQPQHF.

This clonotype occurred many times. DNA for the CDR3: TGTGCCAGCAGCTGGCAGGATGGTGAGCAGTTCTTC. Amino acid sequence: CASSWQDGEQFF. This sequence joins TRBV5-5 and TRBJ2-1; D ambiguous. The CDR3 consists of 12 residues. Germline lookup yields CDR1 SGHKS and CDR2 YYEKEE (reference sequence). The V gene lost 3 bases and the J gene lost 9 bases, with 10 bases spanning the gap.

This clonotype appeared once. This clone may be a read error of a much larger clone one base away. The rearrangement uses TRBV3-1 and TRBJ2-3; tentatively, D is TRBD1 or TRBD2 (5 bases each). The germline V gene has CDR1 LGHDT and CDR2 YNNKEL (reference sequence). Between the trimmed V and J ends, which lost 10 bases and 4 bases, there was a span of 15 bases. This CDR3 contains 13 residues. The DNA of the CDR3 is TGTGCCACCAGGGCAGGGAGTGCAGATACGCAGTATTTT. It yields the protein CATRAGSADTQYF.

This chain links TRBV6-1 with TRBJ1-1; no clear D. Germline assignment: CDR1 MNHNS and CDR2 SASEGT. There are 13 residues in the CDR3. V was shortened by 3 bases and J by 8 bases, with 13 bases between the two germline ends. In DNA, the CDR3 is TGTGCCAGCAGTGAGATACATAGCACGGAAGCTTTCTTT. It is translated as CASSEIHSTEAFF.

This clonotype was seen a handful of times. This CDR3 is CSARVSALAGVTDTQYF. In DNA form, the CDR3 reads TGCAGTGCTAGAGTTTCCGCACTAGCGGGAGTCACAGATACGCAGTATTTT. The chain recombines TRBV20-1 with TRBJ2-3; 11 bases align to TRBD2. This CDR3 has 17 residues. The V and J ends lost 1 base and 2 bases, in that order; junction bases with no gene match: 8. Germline lookup yields CDR1 DFQATT and CDR2 SNEGSKA (reference sequence).

The chain carries TRBV7-2 and TRBJ1-2; weak D call: TRBD1 (5 bases). V was clipped by 5 bases and J by 4 bases, with 14 bases between them. In germline, CDR1 is SGHTA, CDR2 FQGNSA. This CDR3 contains 14 residues. The CDR3 reads CASSPGWQLYGYTF. The CDR3 nucleotides are TGTGCCAGCAGCCCAGGGTGGCAGCTCTATGGCTACACCTTC.

This clonotype was recorded a few times. The chain combines TRBV30 with TRBJ1-5, with D tentatively TRBD1 (5 bases). Trimming removed 2 bases from V and 4 bases from J, with 9 bases in between. Germline loops: CDR1 GTSNPN, CDR2 SVGIG (reference sequence). The CDR3 sequence is 13 residues long. The CDR3 region is CAWSRGVNQPQHF. The CDR3 region has the DNA TGTGCCTGGAGTCGGGGGGTAAATCAGCCCCAGCATTTT.

This clonotype was counted many times. This sequence joins TRBV6-1 and TRBJ2-3; either TRBD1 or TRBD2 may supply D (5 bases each). With 6 bases removed from V and 10 bases from J, the gap between germline ends came to 17 bases. From germline, CDR1 is MNHNS and CDR2 SASEGT. The CDR3 consists of 13 residues. The CDR3 coding sequence is TGTGCCAGCAGCCGGGACGCGCCCCGATCGCAGTATTTT. This gives the protein CASSRDAPRSQYF.

The sample holds one count of this clonotype. The chain is built from TRBV2 and TRBJ2-2, with TRBD2 matching 12 bases. Losses at the gene ends were 6 bases for V and 1 base for J; bases not matched to a gene: 3. The length of the CDR3 is 16 residues. From germline, CDR1 is SNHLY and CDR2 FYNNEI. The CDR3 nucleotides read TGTGCCAGCAGACTAGCGGGAGGCCGGAACACCGGGGAGCTGTTTTTT. Protein sequence: CASRLAGGRNTGELFF. Full variable domain (remainder filled in from reference TRBV2 and TRBJ2-2): EPEVTQTPSHQVTQMGQEVILRCVPISNHLYFYWYRQILGQKVEFLVSFYNNEISEKSEIFDDQFSVERPDGSNFTLKIRSTKLEDSAMYFCASRLAGGRNTGELFFGEGSRLTVL.

This rearrangement joins TRBV5-5 to TRBJ2-1, with 10 bases that match TRBD2. Looked up from germline, CDR1 is SGHKS and CDR2 is YYEKEE (reference sequence). This CDR3 is built from 18 residues. After removal of 0 bases from V and 0 bases from J, the junction contained 6 bases not matched to a gene. The CDR3 DNA reads as TGTGCCAGCAGCTTGGATAGGACTAGCGGTTCCTCCTACAATGAGCAGTTCTTC. Amino acids: CASSLDRTSGSSYNEQFF.

Many counts were recorded for this clonotype. The chain links TRBV2 to TRBJ2-1, with 7 bases lining up with TRBD2. V shed 6 bases and J 10 bases; nucleotides not matched to a gene: 15. The CDR3 has 15 residues. CDR1 is SNHLY, CDR2 FYNNEI, per germline. DNA of the CDR3: TGTGCCAGCAGCGGCCAGGCGGGAGCCTTTGCCGAGCAGTTCTTC. Its protein product is CASSGQAGAFAEQFF.

This clonotype has only a few counts. This chain joins TRBV19 and TRBJ1-1, with D maybe TRBD1 (5 bases). V was trimmed by 3 bases and J by 0 bases, leaving 17 bases between them. The CDR3 extends over 17 amino acids. The germline V gene has CDR1 LNHDA and CDR2 SQIVND (reference sequence). Here the CDR3 reads CASSIFSGPNLNTEAFF. The DNA of the CDR3 is TGTGCCAGTAGTATCTTTTCGGGACCAAATCTGAACACTGAAGCTTTCTTT. The full variable domain, in which reference TRBV19 and TRBJ1-1 provide the parts outside the CDR3, is DGGITQSPKYLFRKEGQNVTLSCEQNLNHDAMYWYRQDPGQGLRLIYYSQIVNDFQKGDIAEGYSVSREKKESFPLTVTSAQKNPTAFYLCASSIFSGPNLNTEAFFGQGTRLTVV.

On this clonotype: This may come from a read error, since a much larger clone is one base off. This chain connects TRBV27 to TRBJ2-7; D is ambiguous. This CDR3 contains 13 residues. The germline gives CDR1 MNHEY, CDR2 SMNVEV (reference sequence). The CDR3 spells CASSLPPSYELYF. For the CDR3, the DNA is TGTGCCAGCAGTTTACCCCCCTCCTACGAGCTGTACTTC.

This clonotype was seen repeatedly, ten times or more. The chain combines TRBV7-9 with TRBJ2-2; no firm D call. V was trimmed by 1 base and J by 6 bases, leaving 3 bases between them. CDR3 length: 12 amino acids. Germline V gene lookup returns CDR1 SEHNR and CDR2 FQNEAQ (reference sequence). Written as DNA, the CDR3 is TGTGCCAGCAGCTTAGACGCCGGGGAGCTGTTTTTT. It codes for CASSLDAGELFF.